This record concerns one T cell receptor (beta chain) sequence. The antigen is undetermined. This sample is part of a study of Ad26.COV2.S vaccination and SARS-CoV-2 variants. Study observations and caveats: Researchers reported similar non-spike TCR breadth in vaccine and placebo recipients.

The V gene's germline CDR1 is SEHNR and CDR2 FQNEAQ (reference sequence). With 5 bases removed from V and 10 bases from J, the gap between germline ends came to 13 bases. The length of the CDR3 is 12 residues. Clones were read by immunoSEQ multiplex PCR, and TCRdb kept only the in-frame ones, dropping some. The sample lists 300,000 to 450,000 clones; about 90% were seen once. This clonotype originated in a human donor who had recovered from COVID-19. The specimen was peripheral blood, collected after recovery from COVID-19. The gene calls are TRBV7-9 and TRBJ2-3; D may be TRBD2 (7 bases). CDR3 protein: CASSPGGGPQYF. For the CDR3, the DNA is TGTGCCAGCAGCCCGGGGGGCGGGCCGCAGTATTTT.